A single sample is the source of the 18 T cell receptor beta chains below, sequenced in a study of beta chain features in type 1 diabetes listed by TCRdb under 2018. Libraries were built with the immunoSEQ multiplex PCR assay. The entire amount of isolated RNA was reverse transcribed using the High Capacity cDNA Reverse Transcription Kit, so the sequenced TCRB transcripts were expressed ones. Entries here come from immuneACCESS through TCRdb and include only in-frame sequences with V and J called. Some clones fail to appear in such tables; in the studies checked, an unresolved V gene covers under half of the shortfall, and the cause of the remainder is unknown. The sample table records some 900,000 clones; roughly a sixth of these occur just once. The ten largest clones add up to 0.02% to 0.025% of the sample. Sequenced: naive CD4+ T cells from blood. This sample's cell subset or site label indicates: true naive CD4+ T cells. These receptors were obtained from a woman younger than 35 in good health.

CDR3 loop: CASRDRGSHTDTQYF. For the CDR3, the DNA is TGTGCCAGCAGGGACAGGGGTTCTCACACAGATACGCAGTATTTT. V usage is TRBV6-5 and J usage is TRBJ2-3; TRBD1 aligns across 9 bases. This CDR3 is built from 15 residues. The germline CDR1 and CDR2 sequences are MNHEY and SVGAGI. Germline trimming cut 6 bases from V and 2 bases from J; bases unmatched to any gene: 6.

This chain connects TRBV29-1 to TRBJ2-3; TRBD2 agrees at 13 bases. Germline trimming cut 4 bases from V and 2 bases from J; bases unmatched to any gene: 15. The CDR3 loop spans 19 amino acids. The germline CDR1 and CDR2 sequences are SQVTM and ANQGSEA. CDR3 sequence: CSVGTSGLAGRGATDTQYF. The CDR3 nucleotides read TGCAGCGTTGGCACCTCGGGACTAGCGGGACGTGGGGCCACAGATACGCAGTATTTT.

Written as DNA, the CDR3 is TGCAGCGTTGGCCTCCCTAGCAGCGGGGAGCAGTACTTC. Translation gives CSVGLPSSGEQYF. The chain is built from TRBV29-1 and TRBJ2-7; a possible D gene is TRBD2 (6 bases). The germline V gene has CDR1 SQVTM and CDR2 ANQGSEA. The CDR3 is 13 residues long. Trimming removed 4 bases at V and 7 bases at J, with 17 bases between.

This rearrangement joins TRBV4-3 to TRBJ1-1; tentative D call: TRBD1 (6 bases). The V gene lost 4 bases and the J gene lost 2 bases, with 11 bases spanning the gap. Germline lookup yields CDR1 LGHNA and CDR2 YSLEER. The CDR3 extends over 14 amino acids. The CDR3 sequence: CASSRSRGNTEAFF. The CDR3 nucleotides read TGCGCCAGCAGCCGAAGCAGGGGAAACACTGAAGCTTTCTTT.

The CDR3 spells CASSADSRQPQHF. The CDR3 DNA is TGTGCCAGTAGTGCCGACAGTCGTCAGCCCCAGCATTTT. V usage is TRBV19 and J usage is TRBJ1-5, with D possibly being TRBD1 (5 bases). Germline values: CDR1 LNHDA, CDR2 SQIVND (reference sequence). V dropped 5 bases and J dropped 6 bases, with 11 bases sitting between them. The CDR3 runs to 13 residues. The complete variable domain, with remaining parts taken from reference TRBV19 and TRBJ1-5, reads DGGITQSPKYLFRKEGQNVTLSCEQNLNHDAMYWYRQDPGQGLRLIYYSQIVNDFQKGDIAEGYSVSREKKESFPLTVTSAQKNPTAFYLCASSADSRQPQHFGDGTRLSIL.

This clone turned up a few times. The V gene is TRBV7-2, the J gene TRBJ2-3; 8 bases are shared with TRBD1. The V gene's germline CDR1 is SGHTA and CDR2 FQGNSA. This CDR3 is built from 17 residues. With 0 bases clipped from V and 3 bases from J, the junction kept 8 bases outside the gene matches. This CDR3 reads CASSLAPRRGLTDTQYF. CDR3 nucleotide sequence: TGTGCCAGCAGCTTAGCCCCCCGCAGGGGGCTTACAGATACGCAGTATTTT.

The chain couples TRBV7-9 to TRBJ2-5; TRBD2 agrees at 10 bases. The CDR3 runs 15 residues. Germline values: CDR1 SEHNR, CDR2 FQNEAQ (reference sequence). Trimming at V came to 5 bases and at J to 2 bases, leaving 5 bases not matched to a gene. This chain's CDR3 is CASSLLAGTQETQYF. CDR3 nucleotide sequence: TGTGCCAGCAGCCTACTAGCGGGGACTCAAGAGACCCAGTACTTC.

This chain links TRBV7-2 with TRBJ2-1, with D hard to call. CDR3 length: 18 amino acids. Germline loops: CDR1 SGHTA, CDR2 FQGNSA. V was pared by 2 bases and J by 3 bases, with 20 bases between. The CDR3 region is CASSLRHVLGPDYNEQFF. In DNA form, the CDR3 reads TGTGCCAGCAGCTTACGGCATGTATTGGGTCCGGACTACAATGAGCAGTTCTTC.

This clone was seen more than once but under ten times. The chain joins TRBV18 to TRBJ2-6; the D gene is possibly TRBD1 (6 bases). The length of the CDR3 is 17 residues. Between the trimmed V and J ends, which lost 3 bases and 3 bases, there was a span of 15 bases. Germline V gene data show CDR1 as KGHSH and CDR2 as LQKENI. The CDR3 sequence: CASSPAIEGVGANVLTF. Here the CDR3 DNA reads TGTGCCAGCTCACCGGCCATCGAGGGGGTTGGGGCCAACGTCCTGACTTTC. The full variable domain, rest sourced from reference TRBV18 and TRBJ2-6, is NAGVMQNPRHLVRRRGQEARLRCSPMKGHSHVYWYRQLPEEGLKFMVYLQKENIIDESGMPKERFSAEFPKEGPSILRIQQVVRGDSAAYFCASSPAIEGVGANVLTFGAGSRLTVL.

V usage is TRBV5-4 and J usage is TRBJ2-3, with D possibly matching TRBD2 (5 bases). CDR3 length: 16 residues. The V end lost 1 base, the J end lost 4 bases, and 16 bases lay between the germline ends. Germline values: CDR1 SGHNT, CDR2 YYREEE (reference sequence). Written as DNA, the CDR3 is TGTGCCAGCAGCTTGAATGGAGGTTTAGGTGCAGATACGCAGTATTTT. It translates to CASSLNGGLGADTQYF. The full variable domain, rest sourced from reference TRBV5-4 and TRBJ2-3, is ETGVTQSPTHLIKTRGQQVTLRCSSQSGHNTVSWYQQALGQGPQFIFQYYREEENGRGNFPPRFSGLQFPNYSSELNVNALELDDSALYLCASSLNGGLGADTQYFGPGTRLTVL.

This chain joins TRBV5-1 and TRBJ2-5, with 9 bases fitting TRBD2. This CDR3 comprises 17 residues. V trimming: 0 bases; J trimming: 2 bases; junction bases outside the gene matches: 8. Looked up from germline, CDR1 is SGHRS and CDR2 is YFSETQ. CDR3 region: CASSLDPASGMQETQYF. CDR3 in DNA: TGCGCCAGCAGCTTGGACCCGGCTAGCGGGATGCAAGAGACCCAGTACTTC.

V is TRBV7-9 and J is TRBJ2-1, with 7 nucleotides matching TRBD2. Germline CDR1 reads SEHNR; CDR2 reads FQNEAQ (reference sequence). The CDR3 sequence is 15 residues long. Losses at the gene ends were 3 bases for V and 7 bases for J; bases not matched to a gene: 9. CDR3: CASSLGGSSWNEQFF. Here the CDR3 DNA reads TGTGCCAGCAGCTTGGGCGGGAGCAGCTGGAATGAGCAGTTCTTC.

This clone was picked up a small number of times. The chain carries TRBV6-6 and TRBJ2-7; TRBD1 might be the D (6 bases). The CDR3 is 11 residues long. Germline loops: CDR1 MNHNY, CDR2 SVGAGI (reference sequence). The V end was cut by 8 bases, the J end by 7 bases, with 12 bases between. The CDR3 protein is CASSRGWEQYF. In DNA, the CDR3 is TGTGCCAGCTCCAGGGGCTGGGAGCAGTACTTC.

This clone appeared a few times. CDR3: CASSQVGAGGPSRTDTQYF. Here the CDR3 DNA reads TGCGCCAGCAGCCAAGTCGGAGCGGGAGGGCCAAGTCGGACAGATACGCAGTATTTT. The chain has TRBV4-1 and TRBJ2-3; TRBD2 matches at 10 bases. Trimming removed 1 base from V and 3 bases from J; junction bases left unmatched: 13. The CDR3 totals 19 residues. The germline V gene has CDR1 MGHRA and CDR2 YSYEKL.

The sample holds a few counts of this clone. The V and J genes are TRBV27 and TRBJ1-4, with 7 bases that match TRBD1. Trimming removed 7 bases from V and 6 bases from J; junction bases left unmatched: 8. Germline values: CDR1 MNHEY, CDR2 SMNVEV (reference sequence). The CDR3 has 14 amino acids. The CDR3 loop is CASKGNDRDEKLFF. CDR3 nucleotide sequence: TGTGCCAGCAAGGGTAACGACAGGGATGAAAAACTGTTTTTT.

The chain joins TRBV28 to TRBJ1-2; 8 bases map to TRBD1. Germline assignment: CDR1 MDHEN and CDR2 SYDVKM. The CDR3 has 13 amino acids. The V segment lost 7 bases and the J segment 9 bases; nucleotides outside the gene matches: 10. Written as DNA, the CDR3 is TGTGCCAGCACACGGCAGGACAGGGAGAGCTACACCTTC. It codes for CASTRQDRESYTF.

The rearrangement links TRBV6-5 to TRBJ2-7; D ambiguous. The V end lost 1 base, the J end lost 4 bases, and 8 bases lay between the germline ends. The germline V gene has CDR1 MNHEY and CDR2 SVGAGI. CDR3 length equals 13 residues. This CDR3 reads CASSYYPRYEQYF. The CDR3 DNA is TGTGCCAGCAGTTACTACCCACGGTACGAGCAGTACTTC.

V gene TRBV19 combines with J gene TRBJ2-1; weak D call: TRBD1 (5 bases). Germline V CDR1 and CDR2: LNHDA, SQIVND (reference sequence). The CDR3 length is 18 residues. Between the trimmed V and J ends, which lost 5 bases and 6 bases, there was a span of 26 bases. CDR3 in amino acids: CASSSQGPFWRKGNEQFF. The CDR3, as DNA: TGTGCCAGTAGTTCCCAGGGTCCATTCTGGCGGAAGGGCAATGAGCAGTTCTTC.